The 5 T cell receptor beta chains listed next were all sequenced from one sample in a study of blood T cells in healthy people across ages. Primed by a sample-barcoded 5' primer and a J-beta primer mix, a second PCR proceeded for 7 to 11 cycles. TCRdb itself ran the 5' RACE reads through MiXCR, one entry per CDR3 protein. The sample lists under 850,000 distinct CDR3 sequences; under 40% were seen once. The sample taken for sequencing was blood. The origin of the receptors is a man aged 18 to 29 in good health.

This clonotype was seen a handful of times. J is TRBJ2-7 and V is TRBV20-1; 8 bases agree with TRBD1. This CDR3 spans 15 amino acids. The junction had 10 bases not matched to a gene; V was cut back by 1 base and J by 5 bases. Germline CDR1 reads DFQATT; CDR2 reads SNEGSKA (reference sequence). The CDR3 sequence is CSARALTGVVDEQYF. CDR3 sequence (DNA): TGCAGTGCTAGAGCGTTGACAGGGGTGGTGGACGAGCAGTACTTC.

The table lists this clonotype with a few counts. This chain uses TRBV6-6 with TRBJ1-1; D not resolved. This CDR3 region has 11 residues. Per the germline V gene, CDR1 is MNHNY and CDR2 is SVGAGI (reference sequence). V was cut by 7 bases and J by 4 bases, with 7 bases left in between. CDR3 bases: TGTGCCAGCATTAAAGGCACTGAAGCTTTCTTT. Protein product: CASIKGTEAFF.

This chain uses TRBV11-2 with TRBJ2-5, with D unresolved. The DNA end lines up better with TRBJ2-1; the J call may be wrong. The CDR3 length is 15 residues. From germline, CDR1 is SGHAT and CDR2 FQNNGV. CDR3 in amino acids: CASSLGRALQETQFF. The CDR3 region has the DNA TGTGCCAGCAGCTTGGGTAGGGCCCTCCAAGAGACCCAGTTCTTC.

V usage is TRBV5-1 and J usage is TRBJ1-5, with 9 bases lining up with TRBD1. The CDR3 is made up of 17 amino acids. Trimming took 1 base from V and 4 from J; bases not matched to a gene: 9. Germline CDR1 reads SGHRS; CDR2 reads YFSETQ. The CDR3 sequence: CASSLSPGDRENQPQHF. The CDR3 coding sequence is TGCGCCAGCAGCTTGTCTCCCGGGGACAGGGAAAATCAGCCCCAGCATTTT.

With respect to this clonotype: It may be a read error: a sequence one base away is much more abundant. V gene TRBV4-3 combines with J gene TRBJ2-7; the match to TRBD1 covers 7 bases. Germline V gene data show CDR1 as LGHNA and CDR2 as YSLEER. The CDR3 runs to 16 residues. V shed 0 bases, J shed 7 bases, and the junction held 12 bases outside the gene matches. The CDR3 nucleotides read TGCGCCAGCAGCCAAGATTTAGACAGGGCCTACAATGAGCAGTACTTC. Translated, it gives CASSQDLDRAYNEQYF.